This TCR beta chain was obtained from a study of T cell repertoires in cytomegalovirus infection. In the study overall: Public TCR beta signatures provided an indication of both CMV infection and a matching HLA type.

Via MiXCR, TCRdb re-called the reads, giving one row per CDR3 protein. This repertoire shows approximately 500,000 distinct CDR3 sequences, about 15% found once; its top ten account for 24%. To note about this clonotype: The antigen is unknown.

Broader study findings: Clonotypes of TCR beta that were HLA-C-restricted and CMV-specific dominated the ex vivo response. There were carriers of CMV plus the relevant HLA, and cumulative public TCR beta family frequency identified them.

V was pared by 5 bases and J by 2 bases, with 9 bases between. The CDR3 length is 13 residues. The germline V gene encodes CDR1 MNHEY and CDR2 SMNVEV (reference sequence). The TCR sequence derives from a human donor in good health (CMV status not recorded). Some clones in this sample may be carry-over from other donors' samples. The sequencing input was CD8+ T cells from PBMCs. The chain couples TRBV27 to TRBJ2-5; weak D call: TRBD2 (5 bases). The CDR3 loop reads CASSKSGQETQYF. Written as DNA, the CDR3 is TGTGCCAGCAGTAAAAGCGGTCAAGAGACCCAGTACTTC.